This section outlines one T cell receptor (beta chain) sequence together with its context. Its antigen is unidentified. This sample is drawn from a study of shared clonotypes between healthy human individuals. General study points: Blood was the only sampled material, and tissue repertoires likely differ.

Germline CDR1 SGHRS, CDR2 YFSETQ. The CDR3 totals 16 residues. J was trimmed by 2 bases and V by 0 bases; bases with no gene match: 4. None of the donors, who were healthy HIV-negative adults, had recently had acute infections or vaccinations. TCRdb's copy holds only in-frame clones and misses some; the assay was immunoSEQ multiplex PCR. The table shows some 2.4 million clones, with 93% occurring only once. This TCR was sampled from a man younger than 35 in good health. Some clones in this sample may be carry-over from other donors' samples. Source material: naive CD4+ T cells from PBMCs. Subset reported: CD45RA+ positively selected. The V and J genes are TRBV5-1 and TRBJ2-3, with 9 bases identical to TRBD2. The CDR3 reads CASSLAGTSTTDTQYF. CDR3 nucleotides: TGCGCCAGCAGCTTGGCCGGGACTAGCACCACAGATACGCAGTATTTT.